This T cell receptor beta chain was sequenced for a study of cytomegalovirus exposure and HLA in healthy donors. Across the whole study: From HLA-typed donors, an early data release held around 80 million unique TCRs.

Each donor's status was that of a healthy bone marrow donor. Study observations and caveats: Presence/absence analyses supposed approximately even sequencing depth among donors. Available immune exposure information covered CMV serostatus only.

Comments on this clone: Its target is unknown.

V was clipped by 6 bases and J by 10 bases; unmatched bases: 9. CDR1 is KGHSH and CDR2 is LQKENI in the germline V gene. The CDR3 is made up of 13 amino acids. Vbeta (60) and Jbeta (13) primers were used in the PCR. Data came from immunoSEQ multiplex PCR; TCRdb stores just in-frame clones and leaves some out. Of about 140,000 clones detected, more than 70% appear once; the ten largest clones hold about 3.5%. The TCR comes from a man aged 35-49 years in good health and CMV-seronegative. The sample was PBMCs. The chain joins TRBV18 to TRBJ1-2; 9 nucleotides line up with TRBD1. Written as DNA, the CDR3 is TGTGCCAGCTCTCAAGGACAGGGGTATCTCTACACCTTC. This sequence encodes CASSQGQGYLYTF.